A single sample gave rise to the 18 T cell receptor beta chains below, sequenced in a study of naive CD8 T cells in extremely preterm neonates. This table comes from immunoSEQ multiplex PCR, and its TCRdb copy is limited to in-frame clones, with some not included. The data contain 20,000 to 30,000 clones, around 88% of them singletons. Antigens of these TCRs are unknown. The study's findings and limits: Relative to older groups, preterm infants had shorter, less trimmed CDR3s with fewer N additions.

Extremely preterm deliveries at about 22-27 weeks of gestation provided the preterm samples. Material for sequencing was naive CD8+ T cells from cord blood. Every receptor here comes from a boy who was born preterm.

CDR3 sequence reads: CASSVNTDTQYF. CDR3 DNA: TGTGCCAGCAGCGTAAACACAGATACGCAGTATTTT. The chain is built from TRBV9 and TRBJ2-3; D is ambiguous. This CDR3 has 12 residues. Trimming pared 1 base from V and 2 bases from J, leaving 2 bases between. Germline values: CDR1 SGDLS, CDR2 YYNGEE.

This clone was found once. The V gene is TRBV9, the J gene TRBJ2-3; the D gene could be TRBD1 or TRBD2 (6 bases each). CDR1 is SGDLS and CDR2 is YYNGEE in the germline V gene. This CDR3 is 15 amino acids long. V lost 1 base and J 1 base, leaving 10 bases between the germline ends. The CDR3 DNA reads as TGTGCCAGCAGCGTATTGAGGGGGGGCACAGATACGCAGTATTTT. Amino acids: CASSVLRGGTDTQYF. Full variable domain (outside the CDR3, taken from reference TRBV9 and TRBJ2-3): DSGVTQTPKHLITATGQRVTLRCSPRSGDLSVYWYQQSLDQGLQFLIQYYNGEERAKGNILERFSAQQFPDLHSELNLSSLELGDSALYFCASSVLRGGTDTQYFGPGTRLTVL.

The chain couples TRBV15 to TRBJ2-5; D unresolved. This CDR3 region has 14 residues. V was cut by 0 bases and J by 0 bases, with 5 bases left in between. Germline V gene data show CDR1 as LNHNV and CDR2 as YYDKDF (reference sequence). CDR3 DNA sequence: TGTGCCACCAGCAGAGAACAGTACCAAGAGACCCAGTACTTC. Amino acids: CATSREQYQETQYF.

The chain combines TRBV6-4 with TRBJ2-1; D uncertain. Germline CDR1 and CDR2: MRHNA and SNTAGT. The V end was cut by 8 bases, the J end by 0 bases, with 5 bases between. CDR3 length: 12 residues. For the CDR3, the DNA is TGTGCCAGCCGGAGCTCCTACAATGAGCAGTTCTTC. As protein: CASRSSYNEQFF.

A word on this clone: This sample includes further DNA sequences coding for the same CDR3. This sequence joins TRBV9 and TRBJ2-7; 8 nucleotides line up with TRBD2. This CDR3 has 13 residues. Losses at the gene ends were 0 bases for V and 4 bases for J; bases not matched to a gene: 0. Germline V lookup: CDR1 SGDLS, CDR2 YYNGEE. The chain's CDR3 is CASSVGLAYEQYF. The CDR3 nucleotides read TGTGCCAGCAGCGTAGGACTAGCGTACGAGCAGTACTTC.

V usage is TRBV4-2 and J usage is TRBJ2-3; 8 bases fit TRBD2. Unmatched junction bases numbered 0, after V lost 0 bases and J lost 1 base. The CDR3 covers 15 residues. CDR1 and CDR2 from the germline V gene are LGHNA and YNFKEQ. This CDR3 is CASSQDSGGTDTQYF. The CDR3, as DNA: TGTGCCAGCAGCCAAGATAGCGGGGGCACAGATACGCAGTATTTT.

The chain is built from TRBV27 and TRBJ1-1, with a possible D match to TRBD1 (5 bases). Trimming stripped 5 bases from V and 6 bases from J, with 10 bases between. Germline CDR1 is MNHEY and CDR2 is SMNVEV (reference sequence). CDR3 length equals 12 residues. For the CDR3, the DNA is TGTGCCAGCAGTCCCCGGGGGGCTGAAGCTTTCTTT. It is translated as CASSPRGAEAFF.

The J gene is TRBJ2-5, the V gene TRBV7-2; TRBD2 is a possible D gene (5 bases). Between the trimmed V and J ends, which lost 2 bases and 2 bases, there was a span of 9 bases. The CDR3 is 14 amino acids. Germline CDR1 SGHTA, CDR2 FQGNSA. CDR3 region: CASSLFRDQETQYF. The CDR3 DNA sequence: TGTGCCAGCAGCTTATTCCGGGATCAAGAGACCCAGTACTTC.

The chain carries TRBV14 and TRBJ2-7; perhaps TRBD1 as D (6 bases). Trimming removed 3 bases at V and 3 bases at J, with 6 bases between. The CDR3 loop spans 12 amino acids. CDR1 SGHDN and CDR2 FVKESK come from the germline V gene. This CDR3 reads CASSHRGYEQYF. DNA of the CDR3: TGTGCCAGCAGCCACAGGGGCTACGAGCAGTACTTC.

The chain has TRBV12-5 and TRBJ1-1; 8 bases agree with TRBD1. Germline V gene lookup returns CDR1 LGHNT and CDR2 FRNRAP. Trimming at V came to 2 bases and at J to 4 bases, leaving 3 bases not matched to a gene. CDR3 length equals 14 residues. CDR3 sequence reads: CASGLLGQGTEAFF. As DNA, the CDR3 is TGTGCTAGTGGTTTGTTAGGACAGGGCACTGAAGCTTTCTTT.

The rearrangement links TRBV5-4 to TRBJ2-1; TRBD2 aligns across 10 bases. CDR3 length equals 14 residues. Germline CDR1 and CDR2: SGHNT and YYREEE (reference sequence). J gave up 4 bases and V 2 bases, and 0 bases lay outside the gene matches. CDR3 residues: CASSLLAGYNEQFF. The CDR3 region has the DNA TGTGCCAGCAGCTTACTAGCGGGGTACAATGAGCAGTTCTTC.

V is TRBV15 and J is TRBJ2-3, with a weak D call TRBD1 (5 bases). Trimming stripped 0 bases from V and 1 base from J, with 5 bases between. Germline V gene data show CDR1 as LNHNV and CDR2 as YYDKDF (reference sequence). CDR3 length equals 14 residues. CDR3 in DNA: TGTGCCACCAGCAGAGACAGGGGCACAGATACGCAGTATTTT. Translating gives CATSRDRGTDTQYF.

There are a few counts of this clone. V usage is TRBV6-1 and J usage is TRBJ2-7; D remains unclear. This CDR3 spans 10 amino acids. Germline loops: CDR1 MNHNS, CDR2 SASEGT. Deletions cut 4 bases from V and 2 bases from J, with 0 bases between. The CDR3 is CASSAYEQYF. CDR3 nucleotides: TGTGCCAGCAGTGCCTACGAGCAGTACTTC.

The chain employs TRBV2 and TRBJ2-2, with 8 bases aligning to TRBD1. With 10 bases clipped from V and 4 bases from J, the junction kept 5 bases outside the gene matches. The CDR3 has 13 amino acids. The germline V gene has CDR1 SNHLY and CDR2 FYNNEI. CDR3 DNA: TGTGCCATCATTACAGGGGGCACCGGGGAGCTGTTTTTT. Protein: CAIITGGTGELFF.

This clone appeared once. V gene TRBV6-5 combines with J gene TRBJ2-1; D not resolved. The CDR3 sequence is 11 residues long. Trimming removed 6 bases from V and 3 bases from J, with 3 bases in between. Germline CDR1 and CDR2: MNHEY and SVGAGI. CDR3 DNA: TGTGCCAGCAGACTCTACAATGAGCAGTTCTTC. It yields the protein CASRLYNEQFF.

This chain links TRBV9 with TRBJ1-5; D may be TRBD1 (5 bases). The V gene lost 4 bases and the J gene lost 6 bases, with 11 bases spanning the gap. Germline V lookup: CDR1 SGDLS, CDR2 YYNGEE. This CDR3 spans 13 amino acids. CDR3 sequence reads: CASSSGGGQPQHF. CDR3 in DNA: TGTGCCAGCAGCTCTGGGGGAGGTCAGCCCCAGCATTTT.

The V call is TRBV30, the J call TRBJ1-2; 7 bases align to TRBD1. Per germline, CDR1 GTSNPN and CDR2 SVGIG (reference sequence). V trimming: 0 bases; J trimming: 6 bases; junction bases outside the gene matches: 7. The CDR3 consists of 14 residues. As DNA, the CDR3 is TGTGCCTGGAGTGTACTCGGAACAGGGGATGGCTACACCTTC. It encodes CAWSVLGTGDGYTF.

The chain employs TRBV5-5 and TRBJ2-7; 12 bases agree with TRBD2. The V gene end was trimmed by 3 bases and the J gene end by 2 bases; junction bases not matched to a gene: 0. The CDR3 sequence is 14 residues long. Germline V lookup: CDR1 SGHKS, CDR2 YYEKEE (reference sequence). The DNA of the CDR3 is TGTGCCAGCAGCTCTAGCGGGGGGGCCTACGAGCAGTACTTC. Amino acids: CASSSSGGAYEQYF.